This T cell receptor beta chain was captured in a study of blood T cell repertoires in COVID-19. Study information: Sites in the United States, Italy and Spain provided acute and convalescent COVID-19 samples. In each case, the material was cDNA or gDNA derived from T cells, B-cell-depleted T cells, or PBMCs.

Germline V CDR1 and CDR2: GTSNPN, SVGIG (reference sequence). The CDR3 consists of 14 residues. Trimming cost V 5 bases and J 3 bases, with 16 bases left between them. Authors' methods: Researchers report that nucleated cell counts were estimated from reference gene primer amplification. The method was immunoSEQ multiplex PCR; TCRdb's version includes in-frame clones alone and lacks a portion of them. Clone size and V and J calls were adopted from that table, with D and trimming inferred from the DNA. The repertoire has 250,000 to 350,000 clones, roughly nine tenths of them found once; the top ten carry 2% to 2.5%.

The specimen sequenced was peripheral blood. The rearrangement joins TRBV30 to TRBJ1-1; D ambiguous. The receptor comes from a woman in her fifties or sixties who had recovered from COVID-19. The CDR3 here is CAWARLTRDTEAFF. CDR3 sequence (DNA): TGTGCCTGGGCTAGATTGACTAGGGACACTGAAGCTTTCTTT. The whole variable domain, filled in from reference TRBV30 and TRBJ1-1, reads SQTIHQWPATLVQPVGSPLSLECTVEGTSNPNLYWYRQAAGRGLQLLFYSVGIGQISSEVPQNLSASRPQDRQFILSSKKLLLSDSGFYLCAWARLTRDTEAFFGQGTRLTVV.